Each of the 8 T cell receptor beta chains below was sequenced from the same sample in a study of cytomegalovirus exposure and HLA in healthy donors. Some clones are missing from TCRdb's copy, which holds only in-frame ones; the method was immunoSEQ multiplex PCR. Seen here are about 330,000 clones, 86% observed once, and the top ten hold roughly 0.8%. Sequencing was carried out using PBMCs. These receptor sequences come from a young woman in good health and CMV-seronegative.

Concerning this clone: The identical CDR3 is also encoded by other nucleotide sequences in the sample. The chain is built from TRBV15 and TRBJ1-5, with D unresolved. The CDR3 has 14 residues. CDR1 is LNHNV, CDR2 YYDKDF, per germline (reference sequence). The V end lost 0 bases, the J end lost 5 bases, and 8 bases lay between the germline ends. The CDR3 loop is CATSRDRGDQPQHF. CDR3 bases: TGTGCCACCAGCAGAGATAGAGGCGATCAGCCCCAGCATTTT. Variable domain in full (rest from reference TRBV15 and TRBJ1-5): DAMVIQNPRYQVTQFGKPVTLSCSQTLNHNVMYWYQQKSSQAPKLLFHYYDKDFNNEADTPDNFQSRRPNTSFCFLDIRSPGLGDTAMYLCATSRDRGDQPQHFGDGTRLSIL.

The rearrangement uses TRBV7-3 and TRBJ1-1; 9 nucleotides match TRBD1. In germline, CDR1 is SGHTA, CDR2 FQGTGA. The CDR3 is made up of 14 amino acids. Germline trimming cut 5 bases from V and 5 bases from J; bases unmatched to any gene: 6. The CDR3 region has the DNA TGTGCCAGCAGCCCAGACAGGGGGGGAACTGAAGCTTTCTTT. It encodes CASSPDRGGTEAFF.

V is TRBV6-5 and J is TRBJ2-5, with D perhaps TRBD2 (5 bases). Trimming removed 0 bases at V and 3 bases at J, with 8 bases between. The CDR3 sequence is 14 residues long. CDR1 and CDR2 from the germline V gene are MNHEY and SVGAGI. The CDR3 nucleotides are TGTGCCAGCAGTTACTCGTACGGGGAAGAGACCCAGTACTTC. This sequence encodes CASSYSYGEETQYF.

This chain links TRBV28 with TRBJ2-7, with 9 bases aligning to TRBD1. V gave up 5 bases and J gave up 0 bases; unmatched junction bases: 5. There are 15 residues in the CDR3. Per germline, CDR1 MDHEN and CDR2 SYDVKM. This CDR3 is CASSTGGSSSYEQYF. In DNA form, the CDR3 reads TGTGCCAGCAGTACAGGGGGCTCTAGCTCCTACGAGCAGTACTTC.

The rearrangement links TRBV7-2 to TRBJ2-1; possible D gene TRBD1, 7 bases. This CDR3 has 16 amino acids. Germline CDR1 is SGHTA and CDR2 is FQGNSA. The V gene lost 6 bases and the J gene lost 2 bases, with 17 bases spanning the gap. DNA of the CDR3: TGTGCCAGCAGTCGAGCGGCGGGACAGACCTACAATGAGCAGTTCTTC. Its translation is CASSRAAGQTYNEQFF.

The CDR3 is CASSPGGRSTEAFF. The CDR3 DNA follows: TGTGCCAGCAGCCCAGGGGGCAGGTCGACTGAAGCTTTCTTT. The chain recombines TRBV6-5 with TRBJ1-1, with 8 bases identical to TRBD1. J gave up 5 bases and V 6 bases, and 8 bases lay outside the gene matches. This CDR3 is built from 14 residues. Germline loops: CDR1 MNHEY, CDR2 SVGAGI.

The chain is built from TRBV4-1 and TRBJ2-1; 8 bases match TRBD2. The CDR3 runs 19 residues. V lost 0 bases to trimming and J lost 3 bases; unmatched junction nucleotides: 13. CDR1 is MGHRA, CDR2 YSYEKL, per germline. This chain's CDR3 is CASSQDPIAPAGDYNEQFF. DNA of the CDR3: TGCGCCAGCAGCCAAGATCCTATAGCTCCAGCGGGGGACTACAATGAGCAGTTCTTC.

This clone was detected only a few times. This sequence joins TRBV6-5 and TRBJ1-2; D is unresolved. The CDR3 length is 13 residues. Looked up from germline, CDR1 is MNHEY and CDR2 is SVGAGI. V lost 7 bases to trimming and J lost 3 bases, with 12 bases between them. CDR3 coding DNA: TGTGCCAGCACCCCAGGCGGGTACTATGGCTACACCTTC. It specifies CASTPGGYYGYTF.